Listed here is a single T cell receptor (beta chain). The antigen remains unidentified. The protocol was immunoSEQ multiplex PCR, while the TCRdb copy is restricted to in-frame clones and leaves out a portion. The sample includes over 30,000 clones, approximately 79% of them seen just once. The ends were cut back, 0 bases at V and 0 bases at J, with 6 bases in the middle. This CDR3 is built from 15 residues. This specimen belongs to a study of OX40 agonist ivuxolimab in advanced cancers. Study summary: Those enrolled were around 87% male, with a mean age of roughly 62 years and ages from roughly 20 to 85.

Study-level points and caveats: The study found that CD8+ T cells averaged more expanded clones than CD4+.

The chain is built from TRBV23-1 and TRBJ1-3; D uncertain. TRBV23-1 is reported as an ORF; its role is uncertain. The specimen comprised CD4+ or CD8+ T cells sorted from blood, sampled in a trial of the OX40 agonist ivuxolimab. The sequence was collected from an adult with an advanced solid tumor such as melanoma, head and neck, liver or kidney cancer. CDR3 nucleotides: TGCGCCAGCAGTCAATCACGGGTCTCTGGAAACACCATATATTTT. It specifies CASSQSRVSGNTIYF.